Shown below are 3 T cell receptor beta chains from a single sample sequenced in a study of shared clonotypes between healthy human individuals. Data came from immunoSEQ multiplex PCR; TCRdb stores just in-frame clones and leaves some out. The sample records around 700,000 clones, around 72% being singletons. Sequenced sample: memory CD4+ T cells sorted from blood. Indicated subset: CD45RA-negative fraction. The receptors were gathered from a woman in her 30s in good health.

The chain employs TRBV4-1 and TRBJ2-1, with 7 bases identical to TRBD1. Germline loops: CDR1 MGHRA, CDR2 YSYEKL. CDR3 length: 15 amino acids. The trim removed 5 bases at V and 5 bases at J, leaving 9 bases unmatched. The CDR3 spells CASSKPGQRNNEQFF. For the CDR3, the DNA is TGCGCCAGCAGCAAACCGGGACAGAGGAACAATGAGCAGTTCTTC.

The V and J genes are TRBV6-5 and TRBJ2-5, with 9 bases identical to TRBD2. The CDR3 consists of 15 residues. V trimming: 0 bases; J trimming: 5 bases; junction bases outside the gene matches: 4. Germline loops: CDR1 MNHEY, CDR2 SVGAGI. The CDR3 sequence is CASSYSSGRAETQYF. The CDR3 DNA sequence: TGTGCCAGCAGTTACTCTAGCGGGAGAGCGGAGACCCAGTACTTC.

The chain recombines TRBV5-4 with TRBJ2-1; 14 bases agree with TRBD2. Losses at the gene ends were 3 bases for V and 9 bases for J; bases not matched to a gene: 8. CDR1 SGHNT and CDR2 YYREEE come from the germline V gene (reference sequence). The CDR3 has 16 amino acids. CDR3 coding DNA: TGTGCCAGCAGCTCGAAGACTAGCGGGAGGGCCGGTGAGCAGTTCTTC. It is translated as CASSSKTSGRAGEQFF. Variable domain in full (rest from reference TRBV5-4 and TRBJ2-1): ETGVTQSPTHLIKTRGQQVTLRCSSQSGHNTVSWYQQALGQGPQFIFQYYREEENGRGNFPPRFSGLQFPNYSSELNVNALELDDSALYLCASSSKTSGRAGEQFFGPGTRLTVL.